Included here is one T cell receptor beta chain sequence, with context. The CDR3 consists of 15 residues. Germline-derived CDR1 and CDR2 are MNHEY and SMNVEV (reference sequence). V gave up 1 base and J gave up 2 bases, with 10 bases separating them. These data come from a study of control samples from healthy donors and cancer patients. Clones were read by immunoSEQ multiplex PCR, and TCRdb kept only the in-frame ones, dropping some. This table has about 180,000 clones, 90% appearing once. The sample was blood. The gene calls are TRBV27 and TRBJ2-3; D ambiguous. This TCR came from a woman aged 45-60 years in good health. This CDR3 is CASSLYSAYTDTQYF. The CDR3 coding sequence is TGTGCCAGCAGTTTATACTCCGCCTACACAGATACGCAGTATTTT.